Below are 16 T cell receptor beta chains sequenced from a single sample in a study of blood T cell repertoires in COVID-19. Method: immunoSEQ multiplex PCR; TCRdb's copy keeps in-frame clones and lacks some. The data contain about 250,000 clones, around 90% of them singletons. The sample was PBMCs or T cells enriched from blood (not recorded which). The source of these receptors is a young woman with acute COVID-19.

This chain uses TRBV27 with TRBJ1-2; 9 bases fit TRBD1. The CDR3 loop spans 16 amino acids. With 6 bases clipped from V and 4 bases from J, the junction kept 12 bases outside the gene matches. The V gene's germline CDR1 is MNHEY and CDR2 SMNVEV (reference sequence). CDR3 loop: CASSPLGQGRGYGYTF. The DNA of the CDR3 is TGTGCCAGCAGCCCTCTGGGACAGGGAAGGGGCTATGGCTACACCTTC.

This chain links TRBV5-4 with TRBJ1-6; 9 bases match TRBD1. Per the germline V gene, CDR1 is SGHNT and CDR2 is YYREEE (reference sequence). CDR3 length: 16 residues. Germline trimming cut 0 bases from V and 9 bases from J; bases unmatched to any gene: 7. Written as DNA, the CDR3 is TGTGCCAGCAGCTTGGGGGACAGGGCTCGTGGTTCACCCCTCCACTTT. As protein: CASSLGDRARGSPLHF.

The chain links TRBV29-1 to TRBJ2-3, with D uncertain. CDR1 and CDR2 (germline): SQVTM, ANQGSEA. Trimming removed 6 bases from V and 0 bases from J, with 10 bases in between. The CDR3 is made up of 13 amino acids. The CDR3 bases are TGCAGCGTGCTGGGCCCTAGCACAGATACGCAGTATTTT. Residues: CSVLGPSTDTQYF.

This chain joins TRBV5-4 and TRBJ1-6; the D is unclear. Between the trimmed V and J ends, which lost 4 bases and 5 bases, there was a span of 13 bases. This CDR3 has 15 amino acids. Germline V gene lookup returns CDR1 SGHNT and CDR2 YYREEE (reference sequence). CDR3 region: CASSGRGRDNSPLHF. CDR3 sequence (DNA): TGTGCCAGCAGCGGCCGGGGTAGAGATAATTCACCCCTCCACTTT.

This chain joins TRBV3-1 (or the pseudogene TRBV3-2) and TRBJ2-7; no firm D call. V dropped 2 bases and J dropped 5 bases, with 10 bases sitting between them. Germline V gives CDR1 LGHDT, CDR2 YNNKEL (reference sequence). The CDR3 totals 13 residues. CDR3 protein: CASSQRGPDEQYF. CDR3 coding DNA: TGTGCCAGCAGCCAAAGAGGCCCGGACGAGCAGTACTTC.

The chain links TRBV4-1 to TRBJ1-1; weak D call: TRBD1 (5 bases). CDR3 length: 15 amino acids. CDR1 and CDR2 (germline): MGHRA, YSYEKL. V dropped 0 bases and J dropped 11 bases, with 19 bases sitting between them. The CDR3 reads CASSQDVPLRGGAFF. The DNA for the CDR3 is TGCGCCAGCAGCCAAGATGTCCCTTTGAGGGGAGGCGCTTTCTTT.

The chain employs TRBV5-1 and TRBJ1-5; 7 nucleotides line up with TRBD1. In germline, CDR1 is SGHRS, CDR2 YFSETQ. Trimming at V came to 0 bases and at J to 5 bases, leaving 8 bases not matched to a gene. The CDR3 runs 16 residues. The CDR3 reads CASSLAQGVNYQPQHF. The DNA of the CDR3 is TGCGCCAGCAGCTTGGCCCAGGGGGTGAATTATCAGCCCCAGCATTTT.

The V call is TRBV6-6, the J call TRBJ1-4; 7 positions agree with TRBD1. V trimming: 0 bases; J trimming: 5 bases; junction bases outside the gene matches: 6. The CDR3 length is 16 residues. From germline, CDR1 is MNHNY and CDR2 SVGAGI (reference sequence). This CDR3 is CASSYSRTGFNEKLFF. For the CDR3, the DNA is TGTGCCAGCAGTTACTCGAGGACAGGCTTCAATGAAAAACTGTTTTTT.

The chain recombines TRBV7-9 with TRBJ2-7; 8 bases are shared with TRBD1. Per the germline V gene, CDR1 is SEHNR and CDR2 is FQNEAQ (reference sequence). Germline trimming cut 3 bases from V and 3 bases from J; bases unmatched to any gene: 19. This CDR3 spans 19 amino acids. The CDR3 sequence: CASSLSLGAGGLEGYEQYF. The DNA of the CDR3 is TGTGCCAGCAGCTTGTCTCTAGGGGCAGGGGGCTTAGAGGGCTACGAGCAGTACTTC.

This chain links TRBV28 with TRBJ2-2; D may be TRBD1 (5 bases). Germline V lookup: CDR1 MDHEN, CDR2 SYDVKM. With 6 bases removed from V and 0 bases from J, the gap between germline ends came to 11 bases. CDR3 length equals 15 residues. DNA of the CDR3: TGTGCCAGCAGCATGGACAAAACGAACACCGGGGAGCTGTTTTTT. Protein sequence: CASSMDKTNTGELFF.

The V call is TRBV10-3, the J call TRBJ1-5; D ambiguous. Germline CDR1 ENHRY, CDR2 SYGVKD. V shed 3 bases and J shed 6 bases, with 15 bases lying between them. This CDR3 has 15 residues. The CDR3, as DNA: TGTGCCATCAGTGACCGACTCGGGGTCGGTCAGCCCCAGCATTTT. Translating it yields CAISDRLGVGQPQHF.

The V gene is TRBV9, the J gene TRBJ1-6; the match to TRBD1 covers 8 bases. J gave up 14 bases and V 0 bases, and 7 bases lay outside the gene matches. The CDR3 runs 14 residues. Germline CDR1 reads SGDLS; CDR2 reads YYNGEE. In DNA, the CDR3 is TGTGCCAGCAGCGTAGGACAGGGGATCGGCACCCTCCACTTT. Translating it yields CASSVGQGIGTLHF. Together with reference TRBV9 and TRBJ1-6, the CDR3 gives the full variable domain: DSGVTQTPKHLITATGQRVTLRCSPRSGDLSVYWYQQSLDQGLQFLIQYYNGEERAKGNILERFSAQQFPDLHSELNLSSLELGDSALYFCASSVGQGIGTLHFGNGTRLTVT.

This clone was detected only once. The CDR3 is CASGGPSYNEQFF. The CDR3 region has the DNA TGTGCCAGCGGAGGCCCATCCTACAATGAGCAGTTCTTC. V and J are TRBV7-9 and TRBJ2-1; tentative D call: TRBD2 (5 bases). Germline V gene sequence: CDR1 SEHNR, CDR2 FQNEAQ (reference sequence). Between the trimmed V and J ends, which lost 8 bases and 1 base, there was a span of 9 bases. CDR3 size: 13 residues.

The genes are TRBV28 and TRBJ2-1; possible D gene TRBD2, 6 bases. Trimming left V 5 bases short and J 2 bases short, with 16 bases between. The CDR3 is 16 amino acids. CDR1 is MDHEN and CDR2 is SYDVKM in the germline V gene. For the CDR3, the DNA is TGTGCCAGCAGTCGCCCGGAGGGGCCTCCCTACAATGAGCAGTTCTTC. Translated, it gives CASSRPEGPPYNEQFF. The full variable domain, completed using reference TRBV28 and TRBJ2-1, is DVKVTQSSRYLVKRTGEKVFLECVQDMDHENMFWYRQDPGLGLRLIYFSYDVKMKEKGDIPEGYSVSREKKERFSLILESASTNQTSMYLCASSRPEGPPYNEQFFGPGTRLTVL.

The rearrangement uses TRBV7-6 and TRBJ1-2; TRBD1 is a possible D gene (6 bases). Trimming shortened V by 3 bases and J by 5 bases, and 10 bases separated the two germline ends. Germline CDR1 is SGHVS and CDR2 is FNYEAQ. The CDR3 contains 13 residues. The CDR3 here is CASSLGQGYGYTF. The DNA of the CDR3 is TGTGCCAGCAGCTTGGGACAAGGATATGGCTACACCTTC.

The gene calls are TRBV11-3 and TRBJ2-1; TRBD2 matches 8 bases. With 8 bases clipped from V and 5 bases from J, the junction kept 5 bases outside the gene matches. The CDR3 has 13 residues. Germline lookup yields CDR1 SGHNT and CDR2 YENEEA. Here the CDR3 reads CASSAGGDNEQFF. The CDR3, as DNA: TGTGCCAGCTCGGCCGGGGGGGACAATGAGCAGTTCTTC. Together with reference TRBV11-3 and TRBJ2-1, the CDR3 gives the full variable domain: EAGVVQSPRYKIIEKKQPVAFWCNPISGHNTLYWYLQNLGQGPELLIRYENEEAVDDSQLPKDRFSAERLKGVDSTLKIQPAELGDSAVYLCASSAGGDNEQFFGPGTRLTVL.